The clone carrying this TCR beta chain has ten or more counts. The antigen is not known. These data are taken from a study of regulatory T cells in long-lasting Graves disease. In the study overall: Persistent Graves' disease denoted over 5 years of antithyroid drugs plus positive TSH receptor antibodies.

General observations from the study: Persistent cases favored TRBV28, TRBJ1-2 and TRBJ2-5. Sample size, which was small, may have reduced accuracy. New patients shared approximately 930 public clonotypes, fewer than the 2,500 to 3,500 shared by persistent patients.

This CDR3 spans 14 amino acids. In germline, CDR1 is MNHEY, CDR2 SVGAGI. With 2 bases removed from V and 3 bases from J, the gap between germline ends came to 11 bases. Time point: persistent/refractory GD, antithyroid drugs over 5 years with positive TRAb. PBMCs were the source of the RNA used for TCR sequencing. Investigators prepared the TCR beta libraries by applying iRepertoire HTBI primers and Arm-PCR of CDR3 regions. Each CDR3 protein is one row after TCRdb ran MiXCR on the multiplex PCR reads. The sample lists about 470,000 distinct CDR3 sequences, 20% occurring once. The material sequenced was peripheral blood mononuclear cells (PBMCs), taken when the disease was refractory, from a patient treated with antithyroid drugs. This TCR was sampled from a female donor with Graves disease. V is TRBV6-5 and J is TRBJ2-7, with unresolved D. The CDR3 sequence: CASSYPGANYEQYF. The CDR3 DNA sequence: TGTGCCAGCAGTTACCCCGGAGCTAACTACGAGCAGTACTTC.